This TCR beta chain is drawn from a study of blood T cell repertoires in COVID-19. Assay used: immunoSEQ multiplex PCR; TCRdb lists only in-frame clones, some missing. The sample records approximately 100,000 clones, roughly 84% being singletons. Trimming left V 6 bases short and J 5 bases short, with 8 bases between. Per germline, CDR1 LNHDA and CDR2 SQIVND (reference sequence). This CDR3 spans 12 amino acids. The J gene is TRBJ2-1, the V gene TRBV19; D gene ambiguous. Sequencing was carried out using peripheral blood. This TCR came from a human donor in a cohort sampled during active COVID-19. The CDR3 region has the DNA TGTGCCAGTAGCACTGCCCACAATGAGCAGTTCTTC. Protein product: CASSTAHNEQFF.